These 25 T cell receptor beta chains were all obtained from the same sample, sequenced in a study of technical replicates of blood from a handful of donors. The protocol was immunoSEQ multiplex PCR, while the TCRdb copy is restricted to in-frame clones and leaves out a portion. Among about 70,000 clones listed, roughly 92% were seen once. What was sequenced was T cells isolated from PBMCs. These receptors were collected from a human donor in good health.

The CDR3 nucleotides read TGTGCCTGGAGTGTATGGTCAGGGGGAAATGAGCAGTTCTTC. Translating gives CAWSVWSGGNEQFF. The genes are TRBV30 and TRBJ2-1; 7 positions agree with TRBD1. The germline CDR1 and CDR2 sequences are GTSNPN and SVGIG (reference sequence). The trim removed 0 bases at V and 7 bases at J, leaving 6 bases unmatched. The CDR3 sequence is 14 residues long.

This chain joins TRBV7-9 and TRBJ2-7; TRBD1 aligns across 8 bases. From germline, CDR1 is SEHNR and CDR2 FQNEAQ (reference sequence). The CDR3 spans 16 residues. Trimming at V came to 4 bases and at J to 2 bases, leaving 10 bases not matched to a gene. For the CDR3, the DNA is TGTGCCAGCAGCTCGGACAGGGAGGATGGGGCCTACGAGCAGTACTTC. It translates to CASSSDREDGAYEQYF.

The genes are TRBV2 and TRBJ2-7; no definite D call. The V gene lost 1 base and the J gene lost 0 bases, with 16 bases spanning the gap. The CDR3 spans 17 residues. From germline, CDR1 is SNHLY and CDR2 FYNNEI. CDR3 nucleotides: TGTGCCAGCAGTGAAGGAAGGCCGGGTTTCGTCTCCTACGAGCAGTACTTC. As protein: CASSEGRPGFVSYEQYF.

This chain connects TRBV9 to TRBJ2-2, with D perhaps matching TRBD2 (7 bases). Trimming removed 4 bases from V and 5 bases from J, with 12 bases in between. This CDR3 has 14 amino acids. The germline CDR1 and CDR2 sequences are SGDLS and YYNGEE. CDR3 sequence reads: CASSKGGGTGELFF. The CDR3 coding sequence is TGTGCCAGCAGCAAAGGGGGGGGTACCGGGGAGCTGTTTTTT.

The V call is TRBV29-1, the J call TRBJ2-7; 10 bases match TRBD2. The CDR3 length is 13 residues. CDR1 SQVTM and CDR2 ANQGSEA come from the germline V gene. J lost 1 base, V lost 7 bases, and 4 bases had no gene match. CDR3: CSAVLAGSYEQYF. CDR3 sequence (DNA): TGCAGCGCCGTACTAGCGGGATCCTACGAGCAGTACTTC.

The chain uses TRBV28 and TRBJ1-5; 7 bases are a match to TRBD1. The germline V gene has CDR1 MDHEN and CDR2 SYDVKM. The CDR3 totals 13 residues. The trim removed 3 bases at V and 7 bases at J, leaving 3 bases unmatched. The CDR3 here is CASSLAGGQPQHF. The DNA for the CDR3 is TGTGCCAGCAGTTTGGCAGGGGGACAGCCCCAGCATTTT.

The rearrangement links TRBV7-9 to TRBJ1-1; unclear D gene. This CDR3 is built from 12 residues. With 3 bases removed from V and 4 bases from J, the gap between germline ends came to 6 bases. The germline gives CDR1 SEHNR, CDR2 FQNEAQ (reference sequence). CDR3 sequence (DNA): TGTGCCAGCAGCTTTTGGAGCACTGAAGCTTTCTTT. Residues: CASSFWSTEAFF.

The rearrangement joins TRBV7-2 to TRBJ2-7; 7 bases agree with TRBD2. The germline V gene has CDR1 SGHTA and CDR2 FQGNSA. The CDR3 is 14 amino acids. Trimming cost V 2 bases and J 2 bases; bases outside gene matches: 3. CDR3 in DNA: TGTGCCAGCAGCTTACTTGCGGGAGCCTACGAGCAGTACTTC. Translated: CASSLLAGAYEQYF.

This chain connects TRBV7-2 to TRBJ1-1, with a possible D match to TRBD1 (5 bases). Trimming shortened V by 3 bases and J by 5 bases, and 10 bases separated the two germline ends. Per germline, CDR1 SGHTA and CDR2 FQGNSA. The CDR3 has 13 amino acids. The DNA for the CDR3 is TGTGCCAGCAGCTTCGGGGGGTTTACTGAAGCTTTCTTT. Protein: CASSFGGFTEAFF.

The chain combines TRBV27 with TRBJ1-2; 7 nucleotides match TRBD1. Looked up from germline, CDR1 is MNHEY and CDR2 is SMNVEV (reference sequence). The junction had 5 bases not matched to a gene; V was cut back by 5 bases and J by 8 bases. The CDR3 contains 12 residues. CDR3 residues: CASSAQGEGYTF. The CDR3 DNA is TGTGCCAGCAGTGCTCAGGGGGAAGGCTACACCTTC.

J is TRBJ2-7 and V is TRBV12-5; D remains unclear. V lost 6 bases, J lost 0 bases, and 6 bases lay in between. Germline CDR1 is LGHNT and CDR2 is FRNRAP. The CDR3 is 12 residues long. Here the CDR3 reads CASGLSSYEQYF. CDR3 in DNA: TGTGCTAGTGGCCTATCCTCCTACGAGCAGTACTTC.

J is TRBJ2-5 and V is TRBV28; TRBD2 matches 7 bases. CDR1 is MDHEN and CDR2 is SYDVKM in the germline V gene. The CDR3 covers 13 residues. V lost 6 bases to trimming and J lost 7 bases; unmatched junction nucleotides: 8. The CDR3 is CASRGGAPLTQYF. CDR3 in DNA: TGTGCCAGCAGGGGAGGGGCCCCTCTGACCCAGTACTTC.

The rearrangement uses TRBV11-2 and TRBJ2-7; tentatively, D is TRBD2 (6 bases). This CDR3 spans 13 amino acids. Germline V gene data show CDR1 as SGHAT and CDR2 as FQNNGV. Trimming took off 6 bases at V and 1 base at J, with 10 bases between the two ends. The CDR3 DNA sequence: TGTGCCAGCAGACTTGGACTATCCTACGAGCAGTACTTC. This codes for CASRLGLSYEQYF. Full variable domain (outside the CDR3, taken from reference TRBV11-2 and TRBJ2-7): EAGVAQSPRYKIIEKRQSVAFWCNPISGHATLYWYQQILGQGPKLLIQFQNNGVVDDSQLPKDRFSAERLKGVDSTLKIQPAKLEDSAVYLCASRLGLSYEQYFGPGTRLTVT.

The V and J genes are TRBV12-5 and TRBJ2-2; 13 nucleotides line up with TRBD2. The germline CDR1 and CDR2 sequences are LGHNT and FRNRAP. The V gene end was trimmed by 6 bases and the J gene end by 3 bases; junction bases not matched to a gene: 19. The CDR3 sequence is 21 residues long. The DNA of the CDR3 is TGTGCTAGTGGAAACGGGGTAACTCCGGGACTAGCGGGATTGTACACCGGGGAGCTGTTTTTT. Protein product: CASGNGVTPGLAGLYTGELFF.

The chain joins TRBV11-2 to TRBJ2-7; D is perhaps TRBD2 (5 bases). Trimming shortened V by 1 base and J by 3 bases, and 13 bases separated the two germline ends. Germline-derived CDR1 and CDR2 are SGHAT and FQNNGV. The CDR3 sequence is 15 residues long. CDR3 in amino acids: CASSLVADAGYEQYF. The CDR3 nucleotides are TGTGCCAGCAGCTTAGTGGCAGATGCGGGCTACGAGCAGTACTTC. The full variable domain, with the rest looked up from reference TRBV11-2 and TRBJ2-7, is EAGVAQSPRYKIIEKRQSVAFWCNPISGHATLYWYQQILGQGPKLLIQFQNNGVVDDSQLPKDRFSAERLKGVDSTLKIQPAKLEDSAVYLCASSLVADAGYEQYFGPGTRLTVT.

The chain has TRBV27 and TRBJ2-5; D gene uncertain. Germline V CDR1 and CDR2: MNHEY, SMNVEV (reference sequence). V lost 6 bases, J lost 4 bases, and 12 bases lay in between. This CDR3 has 13 residues. The CDR3 loop is CASRLGLGETQYF. The DNA for the CDR3 is TGTGCCAGCAGGCTCGGGTTGGGAGAGACCCAGTACTTC.

V is TRBV5-4 and J is TRBJ2-1; 12 nucleotides align to TRBD2. Losses at the gene ends were 1 base for V and 7 bases for J; bases not matched to a gene: 3. Germline values: CDR1 SGHNT, CDR2 YYREEE (reference sequence). The CDR3 covers 15 residues. In DNA, the CDR3 is TGTGCCAGCAGCTTGTTAACTAGCGGGAGGAATGAGCAGTTCTTC. Amino acids: CASSLLTSGRNEQFF. The entire variable domain, with the rest obtained from reference TRBV5-4 and TRBJ2-1, is as follows: ETGVTQSPTHLIKTRGQQVTLRCSSQSGHNTVSWYQQALGQGPQFIFQYYREEENGRGNFPPRFSGLQFPNYSSELNVNALELDDSALYLCASSLLTSGRNEQFFGPGTRLTVL.

This clone was seen a few times. The chain is built from TRBV30 and TRBJ2-4; possibly TRBD1 for D (6 bases). Trimming pared 0 bases from V and 6 bases from J, leaving 6 bases between. Germline assignment: CDR1 GTSNPN and CDR2 SVGIG (reference sequence). The CDR3 has 12 residues. CDR3 nucleotide sequence: TGTGCCTGGAGTGTACAGGGAAACATTCAGTACTTC. It translates to CAWSVQGNIQYF.

The rearrangement uses TRBV5-8 and TRBJ1-1; D is uncertain. The germline CDR1 and CDR2 sequences are SGHTS and YDEGEE. V gave up 0 bases and J gave up 7 bases, with 10 bases separating them. The CDR3 runs 13 residues. The CDR3 sequence: CASSLVASVEAFF. The CDR3 coding sequence is TGTGCCAGCAGCTTGGTGGCTTCAGTTGAAGCTTTCTTT.

The chain uses TRBV7-9 and TRBJ2-7; 7 bases line up with TRBD2. After removal of 3 bases from V and 5 bases from J, the junction contained 10 bases not matched to a gene. The CDR3 extends over 15 amino acids. Germline V gene lookup returns CDR1 SEHNR and CDR2 FQNEAQ (reference sequence). The CDR3 reads CASSFAVAGEDEQYF. In nucleotides, the CDR3 is TGTGCCAGCAGCTTTGCTGTGGCGGGAGAGGACGAGCAGTACTTC.

The chain links TRBV29-1 to TRBJ2-5; D is perhaps TRBD1 (5 bases). The length of the CDR3 is 13 residues. V lost 8 bases to trimming and J lost 5 bases, with 18 bases between them. Germline V CDR1 and CDR2: SQVTM, ANQGSEA. The CDR3 reads CSPWLGASETQYF. In DNA, the CDR3 is TGCAGCCCCTGGCTAGGGGCCAGCGAGACCCAGTACTTC. The full variable domain, its missing parts supplied by reference TRBV29-1 and TRBJ2-5, is SAVISQKPSRDICQRGTSLTIQCQVDSQVTMMFWYRQQPGQSLTLIATANQGSEATYESGFVIDKFPISRPNLTFSTLTVSNMSPEDSSIYLCSPWLGASETQYFGPGTRLLVL.

This clone was counted a few times. The V call is TRBV5-1, the J call TRBJ2-7; 10 bases match TRBD1. J lost 4 bases, V lost 3 bases, and 4 bases had no gene match. This CDR3 contains 14 residues. Germline V gene sequence: CDR1 SGHRS, CDR2 YFSETQ. CDR3 DNA: TGCGCCAGCAGCTCGGGACAGGGGAGGTACGAGCAGTACTTC. This encodes CASSSGQGRYEQYF.

This clone came up a few times. CDR3 in DNA: TGTGCCAGCAGCCCCCTCGAGAGTCTCGGAGACACTGAAGCTTTCTTT. It codes for CASSPLESLGDTEAFF. This chain uses TRBV13 with TRBJ1-1, with D uncertain. The length of the CDR3 is 16 residues. The germline V gene encodes CDR1 PRHDT and CDR2 FYEKMQ (reference sequence). V gave up 5 bases and J gave up 3 bases, with 19 bases separating them.

The genes are TRBV6-4 and TRBJ2-7, with TRBD1 as a possible D gene (6 bases). Germline V CDR1 and CDR2: MRHNA, SNTAGT. V was pared by 9 bases and J by 3 bases, with 18 bases between. The CDR3 is 14 amino acids. CDR3 bases: TGTGCCAGAAAGGGACACCTGGGGAGCTACGAGCAGTACTTC. Translating gives CARKGHLGSYEQYF.

The rearrangement joins TRBV6-5 to TRBJ2-7; 7 positions agree with TRBD1. The germline V gene encodes CDR1 MNHEY and CDR2 SVGAGI. V dropped 5 bases and J dropped 0; count of bases not matched to a gene: 7. The length of the CDR3 is 15 residues. CDR3 nucleotides: TGTGCCAGCAGTCGAATCGACAGGGACTCCTACGAGCAGTACTTC. Its protein is CASSRIDRDSYEQYF.